This T cell receptor beta chain is from a study of blood T cell repertoires in COVID-19. TCRdb's copy holds only in-frame clones and misses some; the assay was immunoSEQ multiplex PCR. The sample lists about 83,000 clones, 90% occurring once. This clone came up once. The V segment lost 0 bases and the J segment 5 bases; nucleotides outside the gene matches: 7. The CDR3 loop spans 16 amino acids. Germline-derived CDR1 and CDR2 are SGHNT and YYREEE (reference sequence). The receptor comes from a woman of 80 years or more with active or convalescent COVID-19. Material: peripheral blood. This sequence joins TRBV5-4 and TRBJ2-5, with 10 bases matching TRBD2. CDR3: CASSLGIAGGQETQYF. The CDR3 bases are TGTGCCAGCAGCTTGGGGATAGCGGGGGGTCAGGAGACCCAGTACTTC. The full variable domain, with the rest looked up from reference TRBV5-4 and TRBJ2-5, is ETGVTQSPTHLIKTRGQQVTLRCSSQSGHNTVSWYQQALGQGPQFIFQYYREEENGRGNFPPRFSGLQFPNYSSELNVNALELDDSALYLCASSLGIAGGQETQYFGPGTRLLVL.